This is a list of T cell receptor beta chains from one sample in a study of T cells expressing NK-cell markers. No DNA is given; TCRdb re-called the 5' RACE reads and lists each CDR3 protein once. Recorded for this sample: about 460,000 distinct CDR3 sequences. Sequencing was done on a sample of blood T cells: a sorted CD56 or NKG2C T cell subset, CD4+ or CD8+ T cells, or bulk PBMC T cells (not recorded which). The receptors shown here come from a woman aged 50 to 65 in good health. Both conserved end residues are part of each CDR3.

V: TRBV12-3/TRBV12-4
J: TRBJ2-7
CDR3: CASSRGRYYEQYF

V: TRBV20-1
J: TRBJ2-7
CDR3: CSAILPGVLKQYF

V: TRBV5-1
J: TRBJ2-1
CDR3: CASSLEAGASSYNEQFF

V: TRBV28
J: TRBJ2-1
CDR3: CASTPSGRAGEQFF

V: TRBV7-9
J: TRBJ1-1
CDR3: CASSPPVAGNTEAFF

V: TRBV12-3/TRBV12-4
J: TRBJ2-1
CDR3: CASSRKLAGGLYNEQFF

V: TRBV11-2
J: TRBJ1-1
CDR3: CASSFSGGTGRNTEAFF

V: TRBV16
J: TRBJ1-2
CDR3: CASSQRALMPNGYTF

V: TRBV3-1
J: TRBJ2-1
CDR3: CASSLGLAGAYYNEQFF

V: TRBV24-1
J: TRBJ2-1
CDR3: CATSDFRLSQFF

V: TRBV6-5
J: TRBJ2-1
CDR3: CASSPTGGDYNEQFF

V: TRBV30
J: TRBJ2-3
CDR3: CAWSPLSTDTQYF

V: TRBV25-1
J: TRBJ1-3
CDR3: CASRGTGGPFSGNTIYF

V: TRBV6-1
J: TRBJ2-7
CDR3: CASSDLGQTYEQYF

V: TRBV14
J: TRBJ2-4
CDR3: CASARTGGAAKNIQYF

V: TRBV3-1
J: TRBJ2-2
CDR3: CASSPLQGAGELFF

V: TRBV6-6
J: TRBJ2-5
CDR3: CASSWTTQETQYF

V: TRBV20-1
J: TRBJ2-2
CDR3: CSARVGGYTGELFF

V: TRBV5-1
J: TRBJ2-1
CDR3: CASSAGLDSFDEQFF

V: TRBV28
J: TRBJ2-1
CDR3: CASSLYSLQGSEQFF

V: TRBV5-6
J: TRBJ1-4
CDR3: CASSLPGGSTNEKLFF

V: TRBV12-5
J: TRBJ2-1
CDR3: CASGLELRSYNEQFF

V: TRBV4-1
J: TRBJ2-1
CDR3: CASSTGTASFDEQFF

V: TRBV12-3/TRBV12-4
J: TRBJ1-5
CDR3: CASSSGVRRVNQPQHF

V: TRBV20-1
J: TRBJ2-2
CDR3: CSAAWERKNTGELFF

V: TRBV6-5
J: TRBJ1-2
CDR3: CASSLSQSPFDGYTF

V: TRBV3-1
J: TRBJ2-1
CDR3: CASSQSIGGLGEQFF

V: TRBV5-1
J: TRBJ2-2
CDR3: CASSLTGTGATGELFF

V: TRBV5-1
J: TRBJ1-1
CDR3: CASSFGTGPGHTEAFF